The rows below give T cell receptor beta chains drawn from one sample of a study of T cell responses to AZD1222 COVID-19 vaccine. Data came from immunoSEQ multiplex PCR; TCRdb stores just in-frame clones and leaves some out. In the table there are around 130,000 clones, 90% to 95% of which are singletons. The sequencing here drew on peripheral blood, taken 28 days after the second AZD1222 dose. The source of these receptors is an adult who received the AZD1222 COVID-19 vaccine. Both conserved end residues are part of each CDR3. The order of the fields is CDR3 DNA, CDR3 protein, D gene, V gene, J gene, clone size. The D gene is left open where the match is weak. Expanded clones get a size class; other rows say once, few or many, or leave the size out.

CDR3nt: TGTGCCAGCAGCCCCCGGGACGGCGACTATGGCTACACCTTC
CDR3aa: CASSPRDGDYGYTF
d_gene: NA
v_gene: TRBV5-5
j_gene: TRBJ1-2
abundance: once

CDR3nt: TGTGCCAGCAACCCTGGGTACAATGAGCAGTTCTTC
CDR3aa: CASNPGYNEQFF
d_gene: NA
v_gene: TRBV28
j_gene: TRBJ2-1
abundance: NA

CDR3nt: TGTGCCAGCAGTTTAACTGACGGGGTGACCTACGAGCAGTACTTC
CDR3aa: CASSLTDGVTYEQYF
d_gene: NA
v_gene: TRBV27
j_gene: TRBJ2-7
abundance: NA

CDR3nt: TGTGCCAGCTCGACCGATTGGGACTTCTCTCGAGGTGGCTACACCTTC
CDR3aa: CASSTDWDFSRGGYTF
d_gene: NA
v_gene: TRBV18
j_gene: TRBJ1-2
abundance: NA

CDR3nt: TGTGCCAGCAGCGTCGACAGGGCAGGGAACACCGGGGAGCTGTTTTTT
CDR3aa: CASSVDRAGNTGELFF
d_gene: TRBD1
v_gene: TRBV11-1
j_gene: TRBJ2-2
abundance: once

CDR3nt: TGTTCCGTAGGCGGACAGGTTTCCTACGAGCAGTACTTC
CDR3aa: CSVGGQVSYEQYF
d_gene: TRBD1
v_gene: TRBV6-5
j_gene: TRBJ2-7
abundance: NA

CDR3nt: TGTGCCAGCGCCCAACAGGGTGGCACTGAAGCTTTCTTT
CDR3aa: CASAQQGGTEAFF
d_gene: NA
v_gene: TRBV6-6
j_gene: TRBJ1-1
abundance: NA

CDR3nt: TGTGCCAGCAGTTTATCCTTAGGGACAGGAAGGGAGCTGTTTTTT
CDR3aa: CASSLSLGTGRELFF
d_gene: TRBD1
v_gene: TRBV28
j_gene: TRBJ2-2
abundance: NA

CDR3nt: TGCGCCAGCAGCTTGGGACAGGGTAACAATTCACCCCTCCACTTT
CDR3aa: CASSLGQGNNSPLHF
d_gene: TRBD1
v_gene: TRBV5-1
j_gene: TRBJ1-6
abundance: NA

CDR3nt: TGCGCCAGCAGCTTGGTAGCAGGCGTTGGAAACACCATATATTTT
CDR3aa: CASSLVAGVGNTIYF
d_gene: NA
v_gene: TRBV5-1
j_gene: TRBJ1-3
abundance: NA

CDR3nt: TGTGCCAGCAGCTTGACCCGTTCCACCTACAATGAGCAGTTCTTC
CDR3aa: CASSLTRSTYNEQFF
d_gene: NA
v_gene: TRBV7-2
j_gene: TRBJ2-1
abundance: NA

CDR3nt: TGTGCCAGCACCCTAGGGGCTAGCGGGTACAATGAGCAGTTCTTC
CDR3aa: CASTLGASGYNEQFF
d_gene: TRBD2
v_gene: TRBV27
j_gene: TRBJ2-1
abundance: NA

CDR3nt: TGTGCCAGCAGCCAAGATGATGCGGGCGTGAGGCGGGAGACCCAGTACTTC
CDR3aa: CASSQDDAGVRRETQYF
d_gene: NA
v_gene: TRBV3-1/TRBV3-2
j_gene: TRBJ2-5
abundance: NA

CDR3nt: TGCGCCAGCAGCCAAGATACCAGGAATCAGCCCCAGCATTTT
CDR3aa: CASSQDTRNQPQHF
d_gene: NA
v_gene: TRBV4-3
j_gene: TRBJ1-5
abundance: NA

CDR3nt: TGCGCCAGCAGCTTGGGACAGGGGGCTAATGAAAAACTGTTTTTT
CDR3aa: CASSLGQGANEKLFF
d_gene: TRBD1
v_gene: TRBV5-1
j_gene: TRBJ1-4
abundance: NA

CDR3nt: TGTGCCAGTAGCGGACAGCCGAGCTCCTACAATGAGCAGTTCTTC
CDR3aa: CASSGQPSSYNEQFF
d_gene: NA
v_gene: TRBV19
j_gene: TRBJ2-1
abundance: NA

CDR3nt: TGTGCCAGCAGCCTTACAGGGGGACCCCTCCACTTT
CDR3aa: CASSLTGGPLHF
d_gene: TRBD1
v_gene: TRBV12-3/TRBV12-4
j_gene: TRBJ1-6
abundance: NA

CDR3nt: TGTGCCAGTAGCATCGCGGGGGGGGACACCGGGGAGCTGTTTTTT
CDR3aa: CASSIAGGDTGELFF
d_gene: TRBD2
v_gene: TRBV19
j_gene: TRBJ2-2
abundance: NA

CDR3nt: TGTGCCAGCAGGCAGGGGACCTATAATTCACCCCTCCACTTT
CDR3aa: CASRQGTYNSPLHF
d_gene: NA
v_gene: TRBV28
j_gene: TRBJ1-6
abundance: NA

CDR3nt: TGTGCCAGCAGCCGAGGGATCGGGGAAGGTGGGGCCGGGGAGCTGTTTTTT
CDR3aa: CASSRGIGEGGAGELFF
d_gene: NA
v_gene: TRBV3-1/TRBV3-2
j_gene: TRBJ2-2
abundance: NA

CDR3nt: TGTGCCAGCACCGAGCGGGCGACGAATTCACCCCTCCACTTT
CDR3aa: CASTERATNSPLHF
d_gene: NA
v_gene: TRBV6-5
j_gene: TRBJ1-6
abundance: NA

CDR3nt: TGTGCCAGCGGTCCGAGCTCCTATAATTCACCCCTCCACTTT
CDR3aa: CASGPSSYNSPLHF
d_gene: NA
v_gene: TRBV2
j_gene: TRBJ1-6
abundance: NA

CDR3nt: TGTGCCAGCAGCTTAGAATCCTCAGGGGCCCGGGAGACCCAGTACTTC
CDR3aa: CASSLESSGARETQYF
d_gene: NA
v_gene: TRBV7-2
j_gene: TRBJ2-5
abundance: NA

CDR3nt: TGTGCCAGCAGCAACTCTTACACAGATACGCAGTATTTT
CDR3aa: CASSNSYTDTQYF
d_gene: NA
v_gene: TRBV5-8
j_gene: TRBJ2-3
abundance: NA

CDR3nt: TGTGCCAGCAGGCCCGCCGGGACGGTCTATGGCTACACCTTC
CDR3aa: CASRPAGTVYGYTF
d_gene: NA
v_gene: TRBV27
j_gene: TRBJ1-2
abundance: NA

CDR3nt: TGTGCCAGCAGCCAGGAGAGGAGCAATCAGCCCCAGCATTTT
CDR3aa: CASSQERSNQPQHF
d_gene: NA
v_gene: TRBV6-5
j_gene: TRBJ1-5
abundance: NA

CDR3nt: TGTGCCAGTAGTCGAGGCCCATACGAGCAGTACTTC
CDR3aa: CASSRGPYEQYF
d_gene: NA
v_gene: TRBV19
j_gene: TRBJ2-7
abundance: NA

CDR3nt: TGTGCCACCAAAGGTGGACACCTCACAGATACGCAGTATTTT
CDR3aa: CATKGGHLTDTQYF
d_gene: NA
v_gene: TRBV24-1
j_gene: TRBJ2-3
abundance: NA

CDR3nt: TGTGCCAGTAGTGTCCCATCGACAGGGGGTCTGAACACTGAAGCTTTCTTT
CDR3aa: CASSVPSTGGLNTEAFF
d_gene: TRBD1
v_gene: TRBV19
j_gene: TRBJ1-1
abundance: NA

CDR3nt: TGTGCCAGCAGAGGTTATGGCTACACCTTC
CDR3aa: CASRGYGYTF
d_gene: NA
v_gene: TRBV28
j_gene: TRBJ1-2
abundance: NA

CDR3nt: TGTGCCAGTACCCCCGTGAGCAATCAGCCCCAGCATTTT
CDR3aa: CASTPVSNQPQHF
d_gene: NA
v_gene: TRBV19
j_gene: TRBJ1-5
abundance: NA

CDR3nt: TGCGCCAGCAGCCAAACGGGAGGAGCCTACAATGAGCAGTTCTTC
CDR3aa: CASSQTGGAYNEQFF
d_gene: TRBD2
v_gene: TRBV4-1
j_gene: TRBJ2-1
abundance: NA

CDR3nt: TGTGCCAGCAGCGTATATTCACAGGGAAATGAGCAGTTCTTC
CDR3aa: CASSVYSQGNEQFF
d_gene: NA
v_gene: TRBV9
j_gene: TRBJ2-1
abundance: NA

CDR3nt: TGTGCCACCAGCAGAGACGGGACAGGGTACGGCTACACCTTC
CDR3aa: CATSRDGTGYGYTF
d_gene: TRBD1
v_gene: TRBV15
j_gene: TRBJ1-2
abundance: NA

CDR3nt: TGTGCCAGCCGGAGGGGCAGGACAGGGCAAAATGAGCAGTTCTTC
CDR3aa: CASRRGRTGQNEQFF
d_gene: TRBD1
v_gene: TRBV5-4
j_gene: TRBJ2-1
abundance: few

CDR3nt: TGCAGTGCTAGCTTAATTCTAGCTTTCTTT
CDR3aa: CSASLILAFF
d_gene: NA
v_gene: TRBV20-1
j_gene: TRBJ1-1
abundance: NA

CDR3nt: TGTGCCAGCAGCCAAGATTTGGTGGCTTTCTTT
CDR3aa: CASSQDLVAFF
d_gene: NA
v_gene: TRBV3-1/TRBV3-2
j_gene: TRBJ1-1
abundance: NA

CDR3nt: TGTGCCAGCAGGCTAACAGAGACCCAGTACTTC
CDR3aa: CASRLTETQYF
d_gene: NA
v_gene: TRBV2
j_gene: TRBJ2-5
abundance: NA

CDR3nt: TGTGCCAGCAGCCTGTCCCCCTCGGGCTCCCCCGGCTACACCTTC
CDR3aa: CASSLSPSGSPGYTF
d_gene: NA
v_gene: TRBV7-2
j_gene: TRBJ1-2
abundance: NA

CDR3nt: TGCAGCGTTCAGGTGGGGGGGCCGGAGACCCAGTACTTC
CDR3aa: CSVQVGGPETQYF
d_gene: NA
v_gene: TRBV29-1
j_gene: TRBJ2-5
abundance: NA

CDR3nt: TGTGCCAGTAGTATCGAATACCGGGACAGGGGATTTCAGCCCCAGCATTTT
CDR3aa: CASSIEYRDRGFQPQHF
d_gene: TRBD1
v_gene: TRBV19
j_gene: TRBJ1-5
abundance: NA

CDR3nt: TGCGCCAGCGGCCCCTCCGGGACAGGCTACTACGAGCAGTACTTC
CDR3aa: CASGPSGTGYYEQYF
d_gene: TRBD1
v_gene: TRBV5-1
j_gene: TRBJ2-7
abundance: NA

CDR3nt: TGTGCCAGCAGCTCCGGGACGGAGACTATTTCCTACACAGATACGCAGTATTTT
CDR3aa: CASSSGTETISYTDTQYF
d_gene: NA
v_gene: TRBV6-2/TRBV6-3
j_gene: TRBJ2-3
abundance: NA

CDR3nt: TGTGCCAGCAGTTACTCTTGGACTCTGGGGGAAAAACTGTTTTTT
CDR3aa: CASSYSWTLGEKLFF
d_gene: NA
v_gene: TRBV6-5
j_gene: TRBJ1-4
abundance: few

CDR3nt: TGTGCCAGCATGAGGGAGGCTAATGAAAAACTGTTTTTT
CDR3aa: CASMREANEKLFF
d_gene: NA
v_gene: TRBV6-5
j_gene: TRBJ1-4
abundance: NA

CDR3nt: TGTGCCAGCAGCATAGGGACTAGCGGGATTAGGAGCTCCTACAATGAGCAGTTCTTC
CDR3aa: CASSIGTSGIRSSYNEQFF
d_gene: TRBD2
v_gene: TRBV5-5
j_gene: TRBJ2-1
abundance: NA

CDR3nt: TGTGCCATCAGTGAGCCCCAGGGCACTGAAGCTTTCTTT
CDR3aa: CAISEPQGTEAFF
d_gene: NA
v_gene: TRBV10-3
j_gene: TRBJ1-1
abundance: NA

CDR3nt: TGTGCCAGCAGCTCCCAATGGGGCACTGAAGCTTTCTTT
CDR3aa: CASSSQWGTEAFF
d_gene: NA
v_gene: TRBV5-4
j_gene: TRBJ1-1
abundance: NA

CDR3nt: TGTGCCAGCACCATAAAAGGGGACTCCAACTATGGCTACACCTTC
CDR3aa: CASTIKGDSNYGYTF
d_gene: NA
v_gene: TRBV7-9
j_gene: TRBJ1-2
abundance: NA

CDR3nt: TGTGCCAGCGGCCGGACAGGGGGCGACACCATATATTTT
CDR3aa: CASGRTGGDTIYF
d_gene: TRBD1
v_gene: TRBV7-9
j_gene: TRBJ1-3
abundance: NA

CDR3nt: TGTGCCAGCAGTTTAAGGGTACTCAATCAGCCCCAGCATTTT
CDR3aa: CASSLRVLNQPQHF
d_gene: NA
v_gene: TRBV28
j_gene: TRBJ1-5
abundance: NA

CDR3nt: TGTGCCAGCAGTTCGCCCGGGACACGCGGCTACACCTTC
CDR3aa: CASSSPGTRGYTF
d_gene: NA
v_gene: TRBV6-5
j_gene: TRBJ1-2
abundance: NA

CDR3nt: TGTGCCAGCAGTGACTTGGGACAGGGCCAAGAGACCCAGTACTTC
CDR3aa: CASSDLGQGQETQYF
d_gene: TRBD1
v_gene: TRBV2
j_gene: TRBJ2-5
abundance: NA

CDR3nt: TGTGCCATCAGTGAGTCGGGGGACGAGGAGACCCAGTACTTC
CDR3aa: CAISESGDEETQYF
d_gene: NA
v_gene: TRBV10-3
j_gene: TRBJ2-5
abundance: NA

CDR3nt: TGTGCCAGCAGCTTGGACAGTTATGGCTACACCTTC
CDR3aa: CASSLDSYGYTF
d_gene: NA
v_gene: TRBV3-1/TRBV3-2
j_gene: TRBJ1-2
abundance: NA